A selection of T cell receptor beta chains follows, all from one sample in a study of shared clonotypes between healthy human individuals. Method: immunoSEQ multiplex PCR; TCRdb's copy keeps in-frame clones and lacks some. Here the sample spans millions of clones, roughly nine tenths being singletons. The sequenced material came from naive CD4+ T cells sorted from blood. The receptors derive from a man aged 18-30 years in good health. CDR3s include the opening cysteine and the closing phenylalanine or tryptophan. A D gene is named only where the DNA matches it firmly. Rows may omit the clone size; those that give it use once, few, many or a size class.

cdr3_length	v_call	j_call	clone_size	d_call	cdr3_nt	cdr3_aa
15	TRBV18	TRBJ1-3	once	NA	TGTGCCAGCTCACAGACAGCTGCTTCTGGAAACACCATATATTTT	CASSQTAASGNTIYF
15	TRBV14	TRBJ2-3	NA	NA	TGTGCCAGCAGCCCTGGGGGGCGCGGCACAGATACGCAGTATTTT	CASSPGGRGTDTQYF
14	TRBV7-2	TRBJ2-7	NA	TRBD2	TGTGCCAGCTCATATTGGGAGGGCGTTCACGAGCAGTACTTC	CASSYWEGVHEQYF
15	TRBV28	TRBJ1-2	NA	TRBD1	TGTGCCAGCAGTACTGGGATGGAGGGGGCGTCTGGCTACACCTTC	CASSTGMEGASGYTF
16	TRBV7-9	TRBJ1-2	NA	NA	TGTGCCAGCAGCCCGGGAGGGGCCGGACATTCTGATGGCTACACCTTC	CASSPGGAGHSDGYTF
15	TRBV5-1	TRBJ1-2	NA	NA	TGCGCCAGCAGCCCACCGGGACAACTGGGTGGGGGCTACACCTTC	CASSPPGQLGGGYTF
15	TRBV18	TRBJ1-1	NA	NA	TGTGCCAGCTCACCACCGTCAAGGCCGGACACTGAAGCTTTCTTT	CASSPPSRPDTEAFF
16	TRBV5-1	TRBJ2-2	few	NA	TGCGCCAGCAGCCCCTCGTGGGGGATTGGCACCGGGGAGCTGTTTTTT	CASSPSWGIGTGELFF
14	TRBV2	TRBJ1-1	NA	TRBD1	TGTGCCAGCAGTGGGGACAGGGGAGGCACTGAAGCTTTCTTT	CASSGDRGGTEAFF
17	TRBV19	TRBJ2-3	NA	TRBD1	TGTGCCAGTAGTCCTATGCTCGGCAGGGGGCCCGCAGATACGCAGTATTTT	CASSPMLGRGPADTQYF
16	TRBV9	TRBJ1-1	NA	TRBD1	TGTGCCAGCAGCCCCCGACAGGGGGTAGTGAACACTGAAGCTTTCTTT	CASSPRQGVVNTEAFF
16	TRBV19	TRBJ2-7	NA	TRBD2	TGTGCCAGTAGCCCCCCGGGACTAGCGGGGTCCTACGAGCAGTACTTC	CASSPPGLAGSYEQYF
14	TRBV5-4	TRBJ2-5	NA	TRBD1	TGTGCCAGCAGCTGGGACAGGGGCGAAGGGACCCAGTACTTC	CASSWDRGEGTQYF
14	TRBV10-3	TRBJ2-1	NA	TRBD2	TGTGCCATCAGTGAGTTGGTCGGGAGGAATGAGCAGTTCTTC	CAISELVGRNEQFF
13	TRBV7-9	TRBJ2-1	NA	NA	TGTGCCAGCAGCCCTAGGAAGTCGAATGAGCAGTTCTTC	CASSPRKSNEQFF
14	TRBV5-1	TRBJ2-7	NA	NA	TGCGCCAGCAGCTTCGGGGGACCCTCCTACGAGCAGTACTTC	CASSFGGPSYEQYF
13	TRBV6-1	TRBJ2-7	NA	NA	TGTGCCAGCAGCCCGATGTTGGGCTACGAGCAGTACTTC	CASSPMLGYEQYF
13	TRBV7-9	TRBJ2-2	NA	NA	TGTGCCAGCAGCCTCCGGGTTAGCGGGGAGCTGTTTTTT	CASSLRVSGELFF
15	TRBV5-1	TRBJ1-5	NA	NA	TGCGCCAGCAGCCCTGAGGACAGTTTGGTCCAGCCCCAGCATTTT	CASSPEDSLVQPQHF
16	TRBV18	TRBJ2-7	NA	TRBD2	TGTGCCAGCTCACGGCCGGGACTAGCGGGAGGAGGGGAGCAGTACTTC	CASSRPGLAGGGEQYF
14	TRBV2	TRBJ2-5	NA	TRBD2	TGTGCCAGCAGTGCTGGGACTATACAAGAGACCCAGTACTTC	CASSAGTIQETQYF
14	TRBV11-2	TRBJ2-3	NA	NA	TGTGCCAGCAGCTTGGGGCGGGTTCCAGATACGCAGTATTTT	CASSLGRVPDTQYF
14	TRBV28	TRBJ2-7	NA	NA	TGTGCCAGCAGTTTAGGGCAGAACTCCTACGAGCAGTACTTC	CASSLGQNSYEQYF
13	TRBV7-2	TRBJ2-1	NA	NA	TGTGCCAGCAGCTCTGGATTCTACAATGAGCAGTTCTTC	CASSSGFYNEQFF
14	TRBV30	TRBJ2-5	NA	NA	TGTGCCTGGAGTGATGGCAGGTCGTGGGAGACCCAGTACTTC	CAWSDGRSWETQYF
15	TRBV6-1	TRBJ1-4	NA	NA	TGTGCCAGCAGTGAAAGGCCGCTACCTAATGAAAAACTGTTTTTT	CASSERPLPNEKLFF
15	TRBV7-3	TRBJ2-1	NA	TRBD2	TGTGCCAGCAGGCCCACTAGCGGGGGTTACAATGAGCAGTTCTTC	CASRPTSGGYNEQFF
16	TRBV23-1	TRBJ2-4	NA	NA	TGCGCCAGCAGTCAATCGCCCAGGGAACCCAAAAACATTCAGTACTTC	CASSQSPREPKNIQYF
16	TRBV7-9	TRBJ1-1	NA	TRBD1	TGTGCCAGCAGCTTAGGCGGGACAGGGGGCCACACTGAAGCTTTCTTT	CASSLGGTGGHTEAFF
15	TRBV18	TRBJ1-1	NA	NA	TGTGCCAGCTCACCTCCAGGTGACAGAGTAAATGAAGCTTTCTTT	CASSPPGDRVNEAFF
15	TRBV30	TRBJ2-3	NA	TRBD2	TGTGCCTGGAGCCGCGTAGCGGGTAGCACAGATACGCAGTATTTT	CAWSRVAGSTDTQYF
16	TRBV14	TRBJ1-2	NA	TRBD1	TGTGCCAGCAGCCAAGATCTTGGACAGGGAAACTATGGCTACACCTTC	CASSQDLGQGNYGYTF